The following is a TCR beta chain sequence with its context. Its antigen is not identified. The source of the sample is a study of yellow fever vaccine responses in identical twins. Whole-study findings and limits: Reports say the vaccine T cell response in twins looked partly convergent and partly personalized.

Each CDR3 protein is one row after TCRdb ran MiXCR on the RT-PCR reads. Seen here are over 20,000 distinct CDR3 sequences, under 85% observed once, and the top ten hold about 4.8%. The TCR comes from a woman aged 18 to 35 who received the yellow fever vaccine. The input for sequencing was T cells from blood (PBMCs), unsorted or a sorted subset (not recorded which), taken before or after yellow fever vaccination (not recorded which).

The CDR3 region has the DNA TGTGCCAGCAAGCGGGACGATAATGAGCAGTTCTTC. Amino acid sequence: CASKRDDNEQFF. This rearrangement joins TRBV13 to TRBJ2-1, with 7 positions matching TRBD2. The CDR3 contains 12 residues. Trimming removed 7 bases from V and 7 bases from J; junction bases left unmatched: 4. Germline CDR1 is PRHDT and CDR2 is FYEKMQ (reference sequence).